This note documents a single TCR beta chain sequence. V lost 10 bases and J 0 bases, leaving 11 bases between the germline ends. This CDR3 spans 14 amino acids. Profiling relied on immunoSEQ multiplex PCR, and the TCRdb table lists in-frame clones only, not all of them. Among roughly 38,000 clones listed, 82% were seen once. This entry comes from a study of OX40 agonist ivuxolimab in advanced cancers. The rearrangement links TRBV5-3 to TRBJ2-6; D perhaps matches TRBD2 (5 bases). TRBV5-3 has ORF status, its function being uncertain. The TCR comes from an adult with an advanced solid tumor such as melanoma, head and neck, liver or kidney cancer. Specimen: CD4+ or CD8+ T cells sorted from blood, collected in a trial of the OX40 agonist ivuxolimab. This CDR3 is CAGRSGSGANVLTF. The CDR3 DNA sequence: TGTGCCGGTCGGAGCGGCTCTGGGGCCAACGTCCTGACTTTC.